This entry lists 26 T cell receptor beta chains sequenced from one sample in a study of identical twins. TCRdb called the 5' RACE reads again in MiXCR, with one record for every CDR3 protein. The table lists hundreds of thousands of distinct CDR3 sequences, about 14% of them singletons. The sequencing sample was made of memory (CD45RO+) T cells sorted from blood. The receptors were sampled from a woman younger than 30 in good health.

The V and J genes are TRBV2 and TRBJ2-3; 8 positions match TRBD1. Trimming took 6 bases from V and 0 from J; bases not matched to a gene: 8. Germline V gene lookup returns CDR1 SNHLY and CDR2 FYNNEI. This CDR3 spans 16 amino acids. The CDR3 DNA reads TGTGCCAGCAGGCGCGGACAGGGCGTCAGCACAGATACGCAGTATTTT. Its translation: CASRRGQGVSTDTQYF.

This clonotype turned up a few times. The V gene is TRBV20-1, the J gene TRBJ2-7; D is unclear. V lost 3 bases and J lost 1, with 19 bases in between. Per germline, CDR1 DFQATT and CDR2 SNEGSKA (reference sequence). The CDR3 contains 16 residues. The CDR3 spells CSASSPVGTSSYEQYF. CDR3 sequence (DNA): TGCAGTGCTAGTTCCCCGGTTGGAACATCTTCCTACGAGCAGTACTTC.

The chain uses TRBV5-1 and TRBJ2-1, with TRBD2 identical over 15 bases. CDR3 length: 15 amino acids. The germline CDR1 and CDR2 sequences are SGHRS and YFSETQ. Trimming removed 4 bases from V and 9 bases from J; junction bases left unmatched: 5. The CDR3 reads CASSQGLAGGGEQFF. The CDR3 nucleotides read TGCGCCAGCAGCCAGGGACTAGCGGGAGGCGGTGAGCAGTTCTTC.

This clonotype was found a few times. This chain uses TRBV5-1 with TRBJ1-1; D is unclear. Deletions cut 4 bases from V and 8 bases from J, with 15 bases between. The CDR3 spans 13 residues. Germline lookup yields CDR1 SGHRS and CDR2 YFSETQ. CDR3 coding DNA: TGCGCCAGCAGCCTTCTATCCGGGTCGGAAGCTTTCTTT. Its protein product is CASSLLSGSEAFF.

This chain uses TRBV5-5 with TRBJ1-6, with 10 bases that match TRBD1. The CDR3 extends over 15 amino acids. Germline-derived CDR1 and CDR2 are SGHKS and YYEKEE (reference sequence). The trim removed 4 bases at V and 9 bases at J, leaving 7 bases unmatched. The CDR3 sequence: CASSPGTGAGSPLHF. In DNA, the CDR3 is TGTGCCAGCAGCCCCGGGACAGGGGCTGGTTCACCCCTCCACTTT.

This clonotype was seen ten or more times. The chain is built from TRBV30 and TRBJ1-1; D may be TRBD1 (5 bases). In germline, CDR1 is GTSNPN, CDR2 SVGIG (reference sequence). V lost 5 bases and J 1 base, leaving 14 bases between the germline ends. This CDR3 region has 14 residues. The CDR3 reads CAWDMGLSNTEAFF. For the CDR3, the DNA is TGTGCCTGGGACATGGGACTCTCGAACACTGAAGCTTTCTTT.

This clonotype was counted ten times or more. The V call is TRBV10-3, the J call TRBJ2-7; TRBD1 matches 8 bases. This CDR3 has 12 residues. J was trimmed by 3 bases and V by 11 bases; bases with no gene match: 6. Germline V gives CDR1 ENHRY, CDR2 SYGVKD. CDR3 in DNA: TGTGCCGTTCGGACAGGGAACTACGAGCAGTACTTC. Protein: CAVRTGNYEQYF.

J is TRBJ2-7 and V is TRBV6-5; 9 positions agree with TRBD1. The CDR3 spans 16 residues. Germline V lookup: CDR1 MNHEY, CDR2 SVGAGI. V shed 0 bases, J shed 1 base, and the junction held 4 bases outside the gene matches. The CDR3 loop is CASSYSGGTGSYEQYF. DNA of the CDR3: TGTGCCAGCAGTTACTCTGGCGGGACAGGGTCCTACGAGCAGTACTTC.

This clonotype was counted a single time. The chain carries TRBV30 and TRBJ1-3; the D gene is possibly TRBD1 (5 bases). Trimming pared 5 bases from V and 4 bases from J, leaving 15 bases between. The germline V gene has CDR1 GTSNPN and CDR2 SVGIG (reference sequence). There are 14 residues in the CDR3. Here the CDR3 reads CAWGPEGLGNTIYF. CDR3 bases: TGTGCCTGGGGACCTGAGGGGTTAGGAAACACCATATATTTT. Looking up the rest from reference TRBV30 and TRBJ1-3 gives the full variable domain: SQTIHQWPATLVQPVGSPLSLECTVEGTSNPNLYWYRQAAGRGLQLLFYSVGIGQISSEVPQNLSASRPQDRQFILSSKKLLLSDSGFYLCAWGPEGLGNTIYFGEGSWLTVV.

Only a few counts were recorded for this clonotype. The chain employs TRBV12-3 or TRBV12-4 and TRBJ2-2; TRBD1 is a possible D gene (6 bases). CDR3 length equals 19 residues. The V and J ends lost 5 bases and 2 bases respectively, with 24 bases between them. The CDR3 nucleotides read TGTGCCAGCAGTCAAACTTCCAGGGGTCTAAACCTAAACACCGGGGAGCTGTTTTTT. Residues: CASSQTSRGLNLNTGELFF.

This chain links TRBV6-1 with TRBJ2-5; D gene uncertain. The CDR3 totals 16 residues. Germline V CDR1 and CDR2: MNHNS, SASEGT. V was clipped by 3 bases and J by 5 bases, with 19 bases between them. The CDR3 bases are TGTGCCAGCAGTGACGGCAAGACATCTCTTGTGGAGACCCAGTACTTC. Its translation: CASSDGKTSLVETQYF.

This chain connects TRBV5-1 to TRBJ2-6; D assignment may be TRBD1 or TRBD2 (6 bases each). This CDR3 is 19 amino acids long. Trimming left V 2 bases short and J 0 bases short, with 18 bases between. Germline-derived CDR1 and CDR2 are SGHRS and YFSETQ. Here the CDR3 reads CASSFRQRGAPSGANVLTF. In DNA form, the CDR3 reads TGCGCCAGCAGCTTCCGACAGAGGGGGGCACCCTCTGGGGCCAACGTCCTGACTTTC.

This clonotype has only a few counts. The chain combines TRBV6-1 with TRBJ2-7; TRBD1 matches at 9 bases. Germline assignment: CDR1 MNHNS and CDR2 SASEGT. V lost 3 bases, J lost 5 bases, and 11 bases stayed unmatched. The CDR3 runs 16 residues. Here the CDR3 reads CASSDRDRASRNEQYF. For the CDR3, the DNA is TGTGCCAGCAGTGACCGGGACAGGGCTTCGAGAAACGAGCAGTACTTC.

This clonotype was counted between two and nine times. This CDR3 is CASSYQFASGNTIYF. The CDR3 DNA reads TGTGCCAGCAGTTACCAGTTCGCCTCTGGAAACACCATATATTTT. The chain couples TRBV6-5 to TRBJ1-3; no clear D. Between the trimmed V and J ends, which lost 2 bases and 0 bases, there was a span of 8 bases. CDR3 size: 15 residues. CDR1 is MNHEY, CDR2 SVGAGI, per germline.

The chain joins TRBV20-1 to TRBJ2-3, with D possibly TRBD2 on 5 matching bases. The CDR3 covers 13 residues. In germline, CDR1 is DFQATT, CDR2 SNEGSKA (reference sequence). V lost 5 bases and J 5 bases, leaving 14 bases between the germline ends. CDR3 sequence: CSAGLTLGDTQYF. The CDR3 nucleotides read TGCAGTGCTGGACTGACGCTGGGAGATACGCAGTATTTT.

This clonotype came up a few times. The chain recombines TRBV2 with TRBJ1-2; D gene unclear. Germline CDR1 SNHLY, CDR2 FYNNEI. The CDR3 consists of 13 residues. Between the trimmed V and J ends, which lost 4 bases and 2 bases, there was a span of 8 bases. The CDR3 loop is CASSVRGNYGYTF. CDR3 nucleotides: TGTGCCAGCAGTGTTCGGGGAAACTATGGCTACACCTTC.

This clonotype was found a few times. The chain has TRBV29-1 and TRBJ2-7; D gene uncertain. Per germline, CDR1 SQVTM and CDR2 ANQGSEA. V shed 4 bases and J shed 3 bases, with 7 bases lying between them. The CDR3 totals 11 residues. In DNA form, the CDR3 reads TGCAGCGTTGGTGAGAGCTACGAGCAGTACTTC. Its protein is CSVGESYEQYF.

This chain joins TRBV7-2 and TRBJ2-5, with D hard to call. The germline V gene encodes CDR1 SGHTA and CDR2 FQGNSA. The CDR3 has 11 residues. Trimming removed 8 bases from V and 5 bases from J, with 9 bases in between. CDR3 residues: CASGQSETQYF. For the CDR3, the DNA is TGTGCCAGCGGCCAAAGCGAGACCCAGTACTTC.

The V and J genes are TRBV11-1 and TRBJ1-5; unclear D gene. The CDR3 totals 18 residues. CDR1 and CDR2 (germline): SGHAT, FQDESV (reference sequence). Trimming took off 0 bases at V and 0 bases at J, with 15 bases between the two ends. CDR3 bases: TGTGCCAGCAGCTTAGCTAGAAGCCAAATTTATAGCAATCAGCCCCAGCATTTT. It is translated as CASSLARSQIYSNQPQHF.

The J gene is TRBJ2-3, the V gene TRBV7-2; D not resolved. The V gene lost 5 bases and the J gene lost 2 bases, with 17 bases spanning the gap. Germline CDR1 and CDR2: SGHTA and FQGNSA. This CDR3 comprises 16 residues. The CDR3 DNA reads as TGTGCCAGCAGCCCCCGTCTACGTTTAGCCACAGATACGCAGTATTTT. This translates into CASSPRLRLATDTQYF.

This clonotype was picked up many times. CDR3 residues: CASSLDPGTDTQYF. CDR3 DNA sequence: TGTGCCAGCAGCTTAGACCCAGGCACAGATACGCAGTATTTT. The chain employs TRBV7-2 and TRBJ2-3, with D hard to call. Germline CDR1 is SGHTA and CDR2 is FQGNSA. There are 14 residues in the CDR3. With 1 base removed from V and 1 base from J, the gap between germline ends came to 6 bases.

The chain joins TRBV4-1 to TRBJ2-7; D not resolved. The CDR3 sequence is 14 residues long. The germline V gene has CDR1 MGHRA and CDR2 YSYEKL. Between the trimmed V and J ends, which lost 3 bases and 3 bases, there was a span of 12 bases. CDR3 residues: CASSHQLRSYEQYF. In DNA form, the CDR3 reads TGCGCCAGCAGCCACCAACTCAGGAGCTACGAGCAGTACTTC.

There are a few counts of this clonotype. The V and J genes are TRBV7-9 and TRBJ2-1; no clear D. Germline V gives CDR1 SEHNR, CDR2 FQNEAQ (reference sequence). CDR3 length equals 14 residues. V was trimmed by 3 bases and J by 4 bases, leaving 10 bases between them. The DNA for the CDR3 is TGTGCCAGCAGCTTGATTGCAGGATACAATGAGCAGTTCTTC. Protein sequence: CASSLIAGYNEQFF. Full variable domain (remainder filled in from reference TRBV7-9 and TRBJ2-1): DTGVSQNPRHKITKRGQNVTFRCDPISEHNRLYWYRQTLGQGPEFLTYFQNEAQLEKSRLLSDRFSAERPKGSFSTLEIQRTEQGDSAMYLCASSLIAGYNEQFFGPGTRLTVL.

The chain links TRBV7-9 to TRBJ1-5; no clear D gene. Per the germline V gene, CDR1 is SEHNR and CDR2 is FQNEAQ (reference sequence). Trimming removed 5 bases from V and 4 bases from J, with 12 bases in between. This CDR3 is built from 14 residues. The CDR3 nucleotides are TGTGCCAGCAGCACCGGAAACGCTAATCAGCCCCAGCATTTT. It yields the protein CASSTGNANQPQHF.

The chain employs TRBV7-9 and TRBJ2-5; TRBD2 matches at 7 bases. V shed 4 bases, J shed 0 bases, and the junction held 8 bases outside the gene matches. Germline V lookup: CDR1 SEHNR, CDR2 FQNEAQ (reference sequence). This CDR3 region has 16 residues. The CDR3 loop is CASSSTGREYQETQYF. The CDR3 DNA reads TGTGCCAGCAGCTCCACCGGGCGGGAGTACCAAGAGACCCAGTACTTC.

This chain links TRBV12-3 or TRBV12-4 with TRBJ1-5, with D unresolved. The CDR3 runs to 15 residues. V was trimmed by 3 bases and J by 2 bases, leaving 11 bases between them. This CDR3 reads CASSLRLDGNQPQHF. CDR3 nucleotide sequence: TGTGCCAGCAGTTTGCGCCTGGATGGCAATCAGCCCCAGCATTTT.